The entry that follows covers one T cell receptor beta chain sequence. The target antigen is unknown. This table comes from immunoSEQ multiplex PCR, and its TCRdb copy is limited to in-frame clones, with some not included. Seen here are nearly 95,000 clones, approximately 94% observed once, and the top ten hold more than 1.5%. The sample originates from a study of graft-versus-host responses after intestinal transplantation. Germline V gene lookup returns CDR1 SGHDT and CDR2 YYEEEE. The CDR3 is 14 amino acids. V lost 2 bases to trimming and J lost 2 bases, with 11 bases between them. Study results and caveats: Individuals carrying graft-donor T cell macrochimerism showed high graft-versus-host to host-versus-graft clonal ratios in allografts.

The sequence came from a human donor who received an intestinal transplant. The sample consisted of unstimulated CD8+ T cells sorted from spleen or lymph node cells, taken before intestinal transplant. The chain couples TRBV5-6 to TRBJ2-7; D possibly corresponds to TRBD1 (6 bases). CDR3 in DNA: TGTGCCAGCAGCTTAGACAGGCAGACCTACGAGCAGTACTTC. Its protein is CASSLDRQTYEQYF.